Shown below are 18 T cell receptor beta chains from a single sample sequenced in a study of brain T cells in children with intractable seizures. Some clones are missing from TCRdb's copy, which holds only in-frame ones; the method was immunoSEQ multiplex PCR. The data show about 80,000 clones, with approximately 90% seen just once and around 25% held by the top ten. This specimen consisted of peripheral blood, obtained at surgery. The receptors come from a girl between 2 and 10 years old with Rasmussen encephalitis and intractable seizures.

This rearrangement joins TRBV30 to TRBJ2-5; D call uncertain. V was shortened by 3 bases and J by 2 bases, with 7 bases between the two germline ends. The germline V gene has CDR1 GTSNPN and CDR2 SVGIG (reference sequence). The CDR3 length is 12 residues. CDR3 amino acids: CAWRALQETQYF. The DNA of the CDR3 is TGTGCCTGGAGGGCCCTACAAGAGACCCAGTACTTC. Full variable domain (rest looked up from reference TRBV30 and TRBJ2-5): SQTIHQWPATLVQPVGSPLSLECTVEGTSNPNLYWYRQAAGRGLQLLFYSVGIGQISSEVPQNLSASRPQDRQFILSSKKLLLSDSGFYLCAWRALQETQYFGPGTRLLVL.

The V call is TRBV29-1, the J call TRBJ2-4; no clear D gene. Germline CDR1 reads SQVTM; CDR2 reads ANQGSEA. Trimming took off 4 bases at V and 0 bases at J, with 10 bases between the two ends. The CDR3 runs to 14 residues. The CDR3 DNA sequence: TGCAGCGTTGCGAGCAGACTAGCCAAAAACATTCAGTACTTC. As protein: CSVASRLAKNIQYF.

The gene calls are TRBV20-1 and TRBJ2-3; no definite D call. Germline V gene data show CDR1 as DFQATT and CDR2 as SNEGSKA (reference sequence). This CDR3 contains 13 residues. V was cut by 3 bases and J by 3 bases, with 10 bases left in between. CDR3 protein: CSASALGTDTQYF. The CDR3 bases are TGCAGTGCTAGTGCTCTTGGGACAGATACGCAGTATTTT.

The CDR3 loop reads CASSLAGNTEAFF. The CDR3, as DNA: TGTGCCAGCAGCTTAGCCGGGAACACTGAAGCTTTCTTT. The chain combines TRBV5-6 with TRBJ1-1; D not certain. Between the trimmed V and J ends, which lost 2 bases and 1 base, there was a span of 6 bases. There are 13 residues in the CDR3. The germline CDR1 and CDR2 sequences are SGHDT and YYEEEE.

J is TRBJ1-6 and V is TRBV30, with D hard to call. V lost 5 bases, J lost 10 bases, and 6 bases lay in between. The germline CDR1 and CDR2 sequences are GTSNPN and SVGIG (reference sequence). The CDR3 contains 10 residues. The CDR3 here is CAWGSSPLHF. CDR3 nucleotide sequence: TGTGCCTGGGGGAGCTCACCCCTCCACTTT.

The genes are TRBV7-9 and TRBJ1-2; a weak D match, TRBD1 (5 bases). Per the germline V gene, CDR1 is SEHNR and CDR2 is FQNEAQ (reference sequence). The CDR3 is 15 amino acids. The V end was cut by 0 bases, the J end by 3 bases, with 11 bases between. In DNA, the CDR3 is TGTGCCAGCAGCTTAGCGCGGGGGGAGGACTATGGCTACACCTTC. Protein: CASSLARGEDYGYTF.

The J gene is TRBJ1-1, the V gene TRBV29-1; TRBD1 agrees at 7 bases. Germline V lookup: CDR1 SQVTM, CDR2 ANQGSEA. The CDR3 is made up of 14 amino acids. J was trimmed by 3 bases and V by 6 bases; bases with no gene match: 10. CDR3 sequence (DNA): TGCAGCGTGCCCCGCAGGGGGGACGACACTGAAGCTTTCTTT. It translates to CSVPRRGDDTEAFF.

The rearrangement uses TRBV5-6 and TRBJ1-5; possible D gene TRBD1, 6 bases. This CDR3 spans 15 amino acids. Germline assignment: CDR1 SGHDT and CDR2 YYEEEE. Trimming pared 5 bases from V and 7 bases from J, leaving 19 bases between. The CDR3 spells CASSQWLGAGQPQHF. The CDR3 DNA sequence: TGTGCCAGCAGTCAATGGTTGGGGGCAGGGCAGCCCCAGCATTTT.

The V and J genes are TRBV6-5 and TRBJ1-6, with D possibly being TRBD1 (5 bases). V lost 4 bases and J 9 bases, leaving 10 bases between the germline ends. Germline V lookup: CDR1 MNHEY, CDR2 SVGAGI. The CDR3 totals 13 residues. The CDR3 DNA reads as TGTGCCAGCAGTTCTCGACAGCGTTCACCCCTCCACTTT. Protein: CASSSRQRSPLHF.

The chain combines TRBV19 with TRBJ1-5, with unresolved D. Germline V lookup: CDR1 LNHDA, CDR2 SQIVND (reference sequence). The CDR3 is made up of 12 amino acids. The germline V and J ends were trimmed by 3 bases and 5 bases, with 5 bases remaining between them. CDR3 region: CASSIRDQPQHF. Written as DNA, the CDR3 is TGTGCCAGTAGTATCCGGGATCAGCCCCAGCATTTT.

The chain is built from TRBV4-1 and TRBJ2-3; 11 bases are a match to TRBD2. Germline V gene sequence: CDR1 MGHRA, CDR2 YSYEKL. V lost 5 bases and J lost 2; bases outside the gene matches: 9. CDR3 length equals 17 residues. The CDR3 DNA sequence: TGCGCCAGCAGCTCTTGGACTAGCGGGTTGCTCACAGATACGCAGTATTTT. It yields the protein CASSSWTSGLLTDTQYF.

The CDR3, as DNA: TGTGCCAGCAGCCCCCGACTAGCAGGTAATGAGCAGTTCTTC. Translation gives CASSPRLAGNEQFF. The chain combines TRBV9 with TRBJ2-1, with TRBD2 matching over 7 bases. The CDR3 is 14 residues long. The V gene's germline CDR1 is SGDLS and CDR2 YYNGEE. Losses at the gene ends were 4 bases for V and 7 bases for J; bases not matched to a gene: 8.

This rearrangement joins TRBV11-2 to TRBJ2-7; D not resolved. The germline V gene encodes CDR1 SGHAT and CDR2 FQNNGV. V was trimmed by 0 bases and J by 3 bases, leaving 6 bases between them. This CDR3 has 13 residues. CDR3 coding DNA: TGTGCCAGCAGCTTAGAAACCGACTACGAGCAGTACTTC. Translating it yields CASSLETDYEQYF.

V is TRBV6-1 and J is TRBJ2-1; D is ambiguous. From germline, CDR1 is MNHNS and CDR2 SASEGT. This CDR3 region has 15 residues. V lost 3 bases to trimming and J lost 1 base, with 10 bases between them. Here the CDR3 DNA reads TGTGCCAGCAGTGATCGTCCGATTTCCTACAATGAGCAGTTCTTC. Its translation is CASSDRPISYNEQFF.

This chain joins TRBV19 and TRBJ1-4; the D is unclear. CDR3 length: 13 amino acids. Germline lookup yields CDR1 LNHDA and CDR2 SQIVND (reference sequence). Trimming left V 1 base short and J 0 bases short, with 0 bases between. This chain's CDR3 is CASSIATNEKLFF. The CDR3 nucleotides are TGTGCCAGTAGTATAGCAACTAATGAAAAACTGTTTTTT.

J is TRBJ2-1 and V is TRBV19, with TRBD2 identical over 7 bases. Germline CDR1 is LNHDA and CDR2 is SQIVND (reference sequence). V was pared by 1 base and J by 4 bases, with 1 base of the junction left unmatched. This CDR3 spans 14 amino acids. The CDR3 sequence: CASSIGGLYNEQFF. For the CDR3, the DNA is TGTGCCAGTAGTATAGGGGGACTATACAATGAGCAGTTCTTC.

CDR3 sequence (DNA): TGTGCCAGCAGCTTGAAGGTTTCGAACACTGAAGCTTTCTTT. It translates to CASSLKVSNTEAFF. This chain joins TRBV5-6 and TRBJ1-1; no reliable D call. CDR1 is SGHDT and CDR2 is YYEEEE in the germline V gene. This CDR3 contains 14 residues. The V end lost 1 base, the J end lost 1 base, and 8 bases lay between the germline ends.

This clone was observed a single time. The V and J genes are TRBV12-5 and TRBJ2-7; the match to TRBD2 covers 9 bases. The CDR3 runs 17 residues. The J segment lost 2 bases and the V segment lost 1 base, leaving 9 bases of the junction unmatched. Germline CDR1 is LGHNT and CDR2 is FRNRAP. DNA of the CDR3: TGTGCTAGTGGTTTGGATAATAGCGGGAGCTCGCCCTACGAGCAGTACTTC. Translation gives CASGLDNSGSSPYEQYF.